These 15 T cell receptor beta chains share one sample of origin, sequenced in a study of CD8+CD57+ T cells in acquired aplastic anemia. TCR beta VDJ and CDR3 profiling used genomic DNA as template. TCRdb called the reads again in MiXCR, with one record for every CDR3 protein. This table has tens of thousands of distinct CDR3 sequences, more than 40% appearing once. Sample: sorted CD4+, CD8+, or CD8+CD57+ T cells (not recorded which) from PBMCs. These TCRs come from a human donor in good health, serving as a control.

This clonotype was seen ten or more times. This chain joins TRBV20-1 and TRBJ1-1; the match to TRBD1 covers 12 bases. The V and J ends lost 6 bases and 4 bases, in that order; junction bases with no gene match: 15. This CDR3 contains 17 residues. CDR1 DFQATT and CDR2 SNEGSKA come from the germline V gene (reference sequence). Written as DNA, the CDR3 is TGCAGTGCGCCACCGGGACAGGGGGCTAATTGGATCACTGAAGCTTTCTTT. It is translated as CSAPPGQGANWITEAFF.

V and J are TRBV6-1 and TRBJ1-5; tentative D call: TRBD1 (6 bases). With 5 bases removed from V and 5 bases from J, the gap between germline ends came to 10 bases. The germline V gene encodes CDR1 MNHNS and CDR2 SASEGT. This CDR3 has 13 residues. The CDR3 DNA sequence: TGTGCCAGCAGTCAGGGGATGTATCAGCCCCAGCATTTT. It is translated as CASSQGMYQPQHF.

The sample holds a few counts of this clonotype. The V gene is TRBV20-1, the J gene TRBJ1-4; TRBD1 is a possible D gene (5 bases). The CDR3 sequence is 16 residues long. The V end lost 4 bases, the J end lost 5 bases, and 20 bases lay between the germline ends. The germline V gene encodes CDR1 DFQATT and CDR2 SNEGSKA (reference sequence). The CDR3 spells CSATSIRGNLNEKLFF. Written as DNA, the CDR3 is TGCAGTGCTACATCGATTAGGGGCAACTTAAATGAAAAACTGTTTTTT.

The chain is built from TRBV7-9 and TRBJ1-2, with 8 bases identical to TRBD1. The CDR3 spans 13 residues. Germline assignment: CDR1 SEHNR and CDR2 FQNEAQ (reference sequence). V was clipped by 6 bases and J by 1 base; unmatched bases: 1. CDR3 nucleotides: TGTGCCAGCAGGGGACAGGATAACTATGGCTACACCTTC. It specifies CASRGQDNYGYTF. Using reference TRBV7-9 and TRBJ1-2 for the parts outside the CDR3, the full variable domain is DTGVSQNPRHKITKRGQNVTFRCDPISEHNRLYWYRQTLGQGPEFLTYFQNEAQLEKSRLLSDRFSAERPKGSFSTLEIQRTEQGDSAMYLCASRGQDNYGYTFGSGTRLTVV.

A word on this clonotype: A much larger clone lies a single base off, so this may be a read error. The chain has TRBV5-1 and TRBJ2-1, with 13 nucleotides matching TRBD2. The CDR3 extends over 15 amino acids. Germline-derived CDR1 and CDR2 are SGHRS and YFSETQ. The CDR3 region is CASGLRTSGSSEQFF. CDR3 coding DNA: TGCGCCAGCGGCTTAAGGACTAGCGGGAGTTCTGAGCAGTTCTTC. Together with reference TRBV5-1 and TRBJ2-1, the CDR3 gives the full variable domain: KAGVTQTPRYLIKTRGQQVTLSCSPISGHRSVSWYQQTPGQGLQFLFEYFSETQRNKGNFPGRFSGRQFSNSRSEMNVSTLELGDSALYLCASGLRTSGSSEQFFGPGTRLTVL.

The table lists this clonotype with many counts. CDR3 region: CAISTEGNTIYF. CDR3 sequence (DNA): TGTGCCATCAGCACAGAAGGAAACACCATATATTTT. V is TRBV10-3 and J is TRBJ1-3, with D unclear. Germline CDR1 is ENHRY and CDR2 is SYGVKD. Trimming shortened V by 6 bases and J by 4 bases, and 7 bases separated the two germline ends. The CDR3 loop spans 12 amino acids.

This clonotype came up many times. This chain connects TRBV12-3 or TRBV12-4 to TRBJ1-1; no clear D gene. The CDR3 runs to 13 residues. Trimming removed 5 bases from V and 1 base from J, with 8 bases in between. CDR3 loop: CASSPRQNTEAFF. The CDR3 bases are TGTGCCAGCAGTCCCCGACAGAACACTGAAGCTTTCTTT.

The chain has TRBV20-1 and TRBJ2-5; D possibly corresponds to TRBD2 (9 bases). This CDR3 is built from 16 residues. V was pared by 3 bases and J by 1 base, with 18 bases between. Germline values: CDR1 DFQATT, CDR2 SNEGSKA (reference sequence). The CDR3 reads CSARGLAGQVQETQYF. CDR3 nucleotides: TGCAGTGCTAGGGGCCTAGCGGGACAGGTCCAAGAGACCCAGTACTTC.

The genes are TRBV15 and TRBJ2-5, with 9 bases aligning to TRBD1. J lost 3 bases, V lost 5 bases, and 7 bases had no gene match. Germline V gene data show CDR1 as LNHNV and CDR2 as YYDKDF (reference sequence). The length of the CDR3 is 15 residues. DNA of the CDR3: TGTGCCACCAGCCCGGGACAGGGAGGAGAAGAGACCCAGTACTTC. It is translated as CATSPGQGGEETQYF.

The table lists this clonotype with a few counts. The rearrangement links TRBV4-1 to TRBJ1-4; 8 bases align to TRBD1. This CDR3 is built from 16 residues. Trimming at V came to 1 base and at J to 7 bases, leaving 8 bases not matched to a gene. CDR1 and CDR2 (germline): MGHRA, YSYEKL. Here the CDR3 reads CASSQARDRIGEKLFF. CDR3 nucleotide sequence: TGCGCCAGCAGCCAAGCCCGGGACAGGATAGGTGAAAAACTGTTTTTT.

The chain links TRBV19 to TRBJ1-5; tentatively, D is TRBD1 (6 bases). The CDR3 consists of 13 residues. V dropped 6 bases and J dropped 5 bases, with 11 bases sitting between them. Germline CDR1 reads LNHDA; CDR2 reads SQIVND (reference sequence). The CDR3 coding sequence is TGTGCCAGTAGAAGAGGGGGGGATCAGCCCCAGCATTTT. It specifies CASRRGGDQPQHF.

This clonotype was observed at least ten times. The chain is built from TRBV6-2 or TRBV6-3 and TRBJ2-7; D perhaps matches TRBD2 (6 bases). Trimming cost V 2 bases and J 3 bases, with 23 bases left between them. The V gene's germline CDR1 is MNHEY and CDR2 SVGEGT. The CDR3 is 18 residues long. CDR3 nucleotides: TGTGCCAGCAGTTACCCAACCTGGGGAGGATTCGTCGGCTACGAGCAGTACTTC. It specifies CASSYPTWGGFVGYEQYF.

The chain is built from TRBV6-5 and TRBJ2-6, with D possibly TRBD2 on 7 matching bases. In germline, CDR1 is MNHEY, CDR2 SVGAGI. Trimming removed 3 bases at V and 2 bases at J, with 11 bases between. CDR3 length: 16 amino acids. The CDR3 region is CASSYEGGAGANVLTF. CDR3 in DNA: TGTGCCAGCAGTTATGAGGGGGGGGCTGGGGCCAACGTCCTGACTTTC.

The J gene is TRBJ1-1, the V gene TRBV3-1, with D perhaps TRBD1 (6 bases). V shed 0 bases and J shed 0 bases, with 11 bases lying between them. Germline V gene lookup returns CDR1 LGHDT and CDR2 YNNKEL (reference sequence). The CDR3 totals 16 residues. Here the CDR3 DNA reads TGTGCCAGCAGCCAAGAACGGACAGAGCTGAACACTGAAGCTTTCTTT. Its translation is CASSQERTELNTEAFF.

This clonotype was detected a few times. The V gene is TRBV29-1, the J gene TRBJ1-2; D is unclear. CDR1 SQVTM and CDR2 ANQGSEA come from the germline V gene. The CDR3 is 12 residues long. Trimming removed 6 bases from V and 0 bases from J, with 8 bases in between. The chain's CDR3 is CSVGAPNYGYTF. Written as DNA, the CDR3 is TGCAGCGTAGGAGCTCCTAACTATGGCTACACCTTC.